The 14 T cell receptor beta chains listed next were all sequenced from one sample in a study of blood T cell repertoires in COVID-19. Assay: immunoSEQ multiplex PCR; the TCRdb copy retains only in-frame clones and omits some. The table records 140,000 to 150,000 clones, 84% of them present only once. The sequenced sample was peripheral blood. The source is a man aged 55 to 70 with active or convalescent COVID-19.

The chain joins TRBV6-5 to TRBJ2-5; 7 nucleotides line up with TRBD1. Germline V gene lookup returns CDR1 MNHEY and CDR2 SVGAGI. The CDR3 has 14 residues. After removal of 5 bases from V and 4 bases from J, the junction contained 7 bases not matched to a gene. Here the CDR3 DNA reads TGTGCCAGCAGTAAGGCAGGGGGTGGAGAGACCCAGTACTTC. This sequence encodes CASSKAGGGETQYF.

V gene TRBV4-3 combines with J gene TRBJ2-5; weak D call: TRBD2 (6 bases). CDR3 length: 15 amino acids. CDR1 is LGHNA and CDR2 is YSLEER in the germline V gene. V was pared by 1 base and J by 2 bases, with 11 bases between. CDR3 sequence: CASSQGLGYQETQYF. CDR3 DNA: TGCGCCAGCAGCCAAGGACTAGGATATCAAGAGACCCAGTACTTC.

This clone was recorded only once. V and J are TRBV12-3 or TRBV12-4 and TRBJ2-1, with D tentatively TRBD1 (5 bases). Trimming pared 7 bases from V and 12 bases from J, leaving 16 bases between. The CDR3 consists of 12 residues. In DNA, the CDR3 is TGTGCCAGCACTGGCTGGGGCCGTGTGCAGTTCTTC. Its protein is CASTGWGRVQFF.

Turning to this clone: Because the CDR3's place on the DNA is in doubt, the DNA is left out and the CDR3 is given as listed by TCRdb. The V gene is TRBV21-1, the J gene TRBJ2-3; the D call in the table, TRBD2, was not verified against the DNA. TRBV21-1 represents a pseudogene. 18 amino acids form the CDR3, both terminal residues included. The CDR3 sequence: CASSLRRVAGGITDTQYF.

The chain carries TRBV24-1 and TRBJ2-4; 9 bases are a match to TRBD1. The CDR3 contains 15 residues. The ends lost 2 bases at V and 8 bases at J; junction bases unmatched: 6. CDR1 is KGHDR and CDR2 is SFDVKD in the germline V gene. The CDR3 nucleotides read TGTGCCACCAGTGATTCCCGACAGGGGGGGGACATTCAGTACTTC. This translates into CATSDSRQGGDIQYF.

The chain couples TRBV6-6 to TRBJ1-5; no firm D call. The V gene lost 5 bases and the J gene lost 2 bases, with 13 bases spanning the gap. The CDR3 runs to 15 residues. CDR1 MNHNY and CDR2 SVGAGI come from the germline V gene (reference sequence). The chain's CDR3 is CASSHGGKRNQPQHF. CDR3 nucleotide sequence: TGTGCCAGCAGTCACGGAGGAAAGCGCAATCAGCCCCAGCATTTT.

The V call is TRBV11-3, the J call TRBJ2-2; perhaps TRBD1 as D (6 bases). The V gene lost 1 base and the J gene lost 6 bases, with 12 bases spanning the gap. Germline loops: CDR1 SGHNT, CDR2 YENEEA. This CDR3 spans 15 amino acids. The CDR3 region has the DNA TGTGCCAGCAGCTTAGCCGCAGGGGTGGCCGGGGAGCTGTTTTTT. Protein sequence: CASSLAAGVAGELFF. The full variable domain, completed using reference TRBV11-3 and TRBJ2-2, is EAGVVQSPRYKIIEKKQPVAFWCNPISGHNTLYWYLQNLGQGPELLIRYENEEAVDDSQLPKDRFSAERLKGVDSTLKIQPAELGDSAVYLCASSLAAGVAGELFFGEGSRLTVL.

This clone was observed a single time. The rearrangement joins TRBV10-1 to TRBJ2-1, with 7 bases fitting TRBD2. The CDR3 consists of 16 residues. V trimming: 0 bases; J trimming: 7 bases; junction bases outside the gene matches: 9. Germline assignment: CDR1 WNHNN and CDR2 SYGVQD (reference sequence). The CDR3 loop reads CASSESTRGVGNEQFF. CDR3 coding DNA: TGCGCCAGCAGTGAGTCGACTCGGGGGGTGGGAAATGAGCAGTTCTTC.

The rearrangement links TRBV30 to TRBJ2-2; D possibly corresponds to TRBD2 (5 bases). There are 16 residues in the CDR3. Germline lookup yields CDR1 GTSNPN and CDR2 SVGIG (reference sequence). The germline V and J ends were trimmed by 2 bases and 6 bases, with 19 bases remaining between them. The CDR3 spells CAWSTWEFYSPGELFF. The CDR3 DNA follows: TGTGCCTGGAGTACCTGGGAGTTTTATAGTCCCGGGGAGCTGTTTTTT.

The chain recombines TRBV6-5 with TRBJ1-5, with D unclear. V dropped 6 bases and J dropped 6 bases, with 15 bases sitting between them. The CDR3 consists of 14 residues. Germline V gene data show CDR1 as MNHEY and CDR2 as SVGAGI. The CDR3 bases are TGTGCCAGCAGAGACTCAGTATCAAGTCAGCCCCAGCATTTT. The encoded protein is CASRDSVSSQPQHF.

This clone was detected a few times. This sequence joins TRBV12-3 or TRBV12-4 and TRBJ1-5; TRBD1 matches 7 bases. The CDR3 runs 13 residues. The J segment lost 4 bases and the V segment lost 5 bases, leaving 2 bases of the junction unmatched. The CDR3 region has the DNA TGTGCCAGCAGTGACAGGGCGAATCAGCCCCAGCATTTT. It yields the protein CASSDRANQPQHF.

Points on this clone: The germline gene is not matched at one end of the junction; a read error may be the cause. This chain joins TRBV25-1 and TRBJ2-1; D gene unclear. Per germline, CDR1 MGHDK and CDR2 SYGVNS. CDR3 length: 11 amino acids. Here the CDR3 DNA reads TGTGCCAGCAGTATCTACGATGAGCAGTTCTTC. This codes for CASSIYDEQFF.

The chain employs TRBV5-1 and TRBJ1-1; perhaps TRBD1 as D (6 bases). The germline V and J ends were trimmed by 0 bases and 4 bases, with 13 bases remaining between them. The germline V gene has CDR1 SGHRS and CDR2 YFSETQ. The CDR3 spans 15 residues. In nucleotides, the CDR3 is TGCGCCAGCAGCTTGGGGGCAGGGGAGGGCACTGAAGCTTTCTTT. This sequence encodes CASSLGAGEGTEAFF.

The chain uses TRBV12-3 or TRBV12-4 and TRBJ2-3, with D unresolved. CDR3 length: 12 amino acids. Trimming removed 4 bases at V and 2 bases at J, with 4 bases between. The CDR3 nucleotides are TGTGCCAGCAGTTCAATCACAGATACGCAGTATTTT. It specifies CASSSITDTQYF.